The 10 T cell receptor beta chains below were found in one sample sequenced in a study of cytotoxic CD8 clonotypes in ibrutinib-treated CLL. The table came from immunoSEQ multiplex PCR; TCRdb's copy has only in-frame clones and leaves some out. This table has approximately 340,000 clones, 67% appearing once. Sequenced material: PBMCs, taken after 36 months of ibrutinib treatment. These receptors all come from a human donor with chronic lymphocytic leukemia.

The DNA for the CDR3 is TGCGCCAGCAGCTTGGTGGGGGAAGGTGACACTGAAGCTTTCTTT. Translated: CASSLVGEGDTEAFF. The chain joins TRBV5-1 to TRBJ1-1, with TRBD1 as a possible D gene (5 bases). CDR1 SGHRS and CDR2 YFSETQ come from the germline V gene. The ends were cut back, 0 bases at V and 3 bases at J, with 12 bases in the middle. This CDR3 region has 15 residues.

The chain joins TRBV9 to TRBJ2-7; D possibly uses TRBD1 or TRBD2 (5 bases each). CDR1 and CDR2 from the germline V gene are SGDLS and YYNGEE. The length of the CDR3 is 15 residues. Deletions cut 2 bases from V and 2 bases from J, with 14 bases between. Written as DNA, the CDR3 is TGTGCCAGCAGCGTTGGGGGTCAAGTCCCCTACGAGCAGTACTTC. Its translation: CASSVGGQVPYEQYF.

This chain joins TRBV9 and TRBJ2-3; D is unresolved. V lost 4 bases and J lost 1, with 7 bases in between. Germline V CDR1 and CDR2: SGDLS, YYNGEE. This CDR3 is 13 amino acids long. The CDR3: CASSITGTDTQYF. CDR3 DNA sequence: TGTGCCAGCAGCATCACGGGCACAGATACGCAGTATTTT. Full variable domain (missing parts from reference TRBV9 and TRBJ2-3): DSGVTQTPKHLITATGQRVTLRCSPRSGDLSVYWYQQSLDQGLQFLIQYYNGEERAKGNILERFSAQQFPDLHSELNLSSLELGDSALYFCASSITGTDTQYFGPGTRLTVL.

Concerning this clone itself: Other DNA sequences in this sample translate to the same CDR3. This chain joins TRBV6-5 and TRBJ1-6; 8 nucleotides match TRBD1. V trimming: 2 bases; J trimming: 7 bases; junction bases outside the gene matches: 1. CDR3 size: 14 residues. The germline V gene encodes CDR1 MNHEY and CDR2 SVGAGI. The CDR3 sequence is CASSYGQGNSPLHF. The CDR3 DNA sequence: TGTGCCAGCAGTTACGGACAGGGAAATTCACCCCTCCACTTT.

The rearrangement joins TRBV6-1 to TRBJ2-7, with D possibly being TRBD1 (5 bases). Trimming left V 3 bases short and J 3 bases short, with 9 bases between. The CDR3 totals 13 residues. The V gene's germline CDR1 is MNHNS and CDR2 SASEGT. For the CDR3, the DNA is TGTGCCAGCAGTGAGGGCAGGGTCTACGAGCAGTACTTC. Translated: CASSEGRVYEQYF.

The genes are TRBV29-1 and TRBJ1-1, with 8 bases fitting TRBD1. CDR1 is SQVTM, CDR2 ANQGSEA, per germline. The CDR3 totals 16 residues. The trim removed 4 bases at V and 4 bases at J, leaving 14 bases unmatched. Here the CDR3 reads CSVGGNRDRLVTEAFF. The CDR3 DNA reads as TGCAGCGTTGGCGGAAACCGGGACAGGTTAGTCACTGAAGCTTTCTTT.

The chain is built from TRBV2 and TRBJ2-7, with TRBD1 matching 7 bases. Trimming took 8 bases from V and 4 from J; bases not matched to a gene: 5. The CDR3 totals 12 residues. Germline values: CDR1 SNHLY, CDR2 FYNNEI. CDR3 nucleotides: TGTGCCAGCGTTGACAGGGTGTACGAGCAGTACTTC. The encoded protein is CASVDRVYEQYF.

This clone appeared a few times. V is TRBV6-5 and J is TRBJ2-7, with a weak D call TRBD1 (6 bases). CDR1 MNHEY and CDR2 SVGAGI come from the germline V gene. V lost 8 bases and J 12 bases, leaving 23 bases between the germline ends. The CDR3 is 13 residues long. This chain's CDR3 is CASGKSDSDQRYF. The CDR3 nucleotides read TGTGCCAGCGGAAAGTCGGACAGTGACCAGCGGTACTTC.

The CDR3 sequence: CSATGSYGYTF. The CDR3, as DNA: TGCAGCGCCACAGGGTCCTATGGCTACACCTTC. The chain carries TRBV29-1 and TRBJ1-2; TRBD1 is a possible D gene (6 bases). The CDR3 extends over 11 amino acids. The V gene's germline CDR1 is SQVTM and CDR2 ANQGSEA. V lost 7 bases and J 4 bases, leaving 10 bases between the germline ends.

This clone has a handful of counts. This chain links TRBV14 with TRBJ1-1; D is unclear. The CDR3 has 13 amino acids. Trimming left V 0 bases short and J 3 bases short, with 5 bases between. CDR1 is SGHDN and CDR2 is FVKESK in the germline V gene. CDR3 loop: CASSQELDTEAFF. For the CDR3, the DNA is TGTGCCAGCAGCCAAGAACTAGACACTGAAGCTTTCTTT.